These T cell receptor beta chains were read from a single sample in a study of STAT5B mutations in CD4+ large granular lymphocyte leukemia. Assay: immunoSEQ multiplex PCR; the TCRdb copy retains only in-frame clones and omits some. The data contain 31,000 or so clones, approximately 80% of them singletons. Material: CD4+ T cells from blood buffy coats. The origin of the receptors is a human donor in good health. The CDR3 runs from the conserved cysteine through the conserved F or W. The D gene is left open where the match is weak. Clone size is given for some rows only: seen once, a few or many times, or a class if the clone is expanded.

J,V,size,D,CDR3,DNA
TRBJ1-5,TRBV6-1,NA,NA,CASSEAVANGFKQPQHF,TGTGCCAGCAGTGAAGCAGTGGCTAACGGGTTTAAACAGCCCCAGCATTTT
TRBJ2-7,TRBV7-9,NA,TRBD2,CASSLTSGKNEQYF,TGTGCCAGCAGCTTGACTAGCGGGAAGAACGAGCAGTACTTC
TRBJ1-2,TRBV6-6,NA,TRBD1,CASSSGQGGYTF,TGTGCCAGCAGTTCGGGACAGGGGGGCTACACCTTC
TRBJ2-3,TRBV9,NA,NA,CASSVGIFEKDTQYF,TGTGCCAGCAGCGTAGGAATCTTTGAGAAGGATACGCAGTATTTT
TRBJ1-6,TRBV4-1,NA,NA,CASSQERFSPLHF,TGCGCCAGCAGCCAAGAGAGATTTTCACCCCTCCACTTT
TRBJ2-3,TRBV25-1,NA,NA,CASSNRALTDTQYF,TGTGCCAGCAGCAACAGGGCCCTCACAGATACGCAGTATTTT
TRBJ2-2,TRBV9,once,NA,CASSVDGARGELFF,TGTGCCAGCAGCGTAGACGGAGCTCGAGGGGAGCTGTTTTTT
TRBJ1-3,TRBV18,few,NA,CASSLISGNTIYF,TGTGCCAGCTCACTCATCTCTGGAAACACCATATATTTT
TRBJ2-5,TRBV30,NA,NA,CAWSSLGETQYF,TGTGCCTGGAGTTCCCTAGGCGAGACCCAGTACTTC
TRBJ2-5,TRBV5-1,NA,TRBD2,CASSLEAPGTSGGNQETQYF,TGCGCCAGCAGCTTGGAAGCCCCCGGGACTAGCGGGGGGAACCAAGAGACCCAGTACTTC
TRBJ2-2,TRBV5-4,once,TRBD1,CASSLGTGYTGELFF,TGTGCCAGCAGCTTAGGGACAGGCTACACCGGGGAGCTGTTTTTT
TRBJ2-1,TRBV6-6,NA,NA,CASSPLATEQFF,TGTGCCAGCAGCCCCCTAGCGACTGAGCAGTTCTTC
TRBJ2-1,TRBV6-1,NA,TRBD1,CASSESQGASYNEQFF,TGTGCCAGCAGTGAGTCACAGGGGGCCTCCTACAATGAGCAGTTCTTC
TRBJ1-2,TRBV6-5,NA,NA,CASSYGGAANYGYTF,TGTGCCAGCAGTTACGGTGGGGCAGCTAACTATGGCTACACCTTC
TRBJ1-1,TRBV7-2,NA,NA,CASSPSANTEAFF,TGTGCCAGCAGCCCCTCTGCCAACACTGAAGCTTTCTTT
TRBJ2-1,TRBV19,once,NA,CASSFLPGAGDEQFF,TGTGCCAGTAGTTTTCTGCCCGGGGCCGGAGATGAGCAGTTCTTC
TRBJ2-2,TRBV25-1,NA,NA,CASDSLGTGELFF,TGTGCCAGTGACAGCCTGGGGACCGGGGAGCTGTTTTTT
TRBJ2-7,TRBV5-4,NA,NA,CASSLAWGRNDEQYF,TGTGCCAGCAGCTTGGCCTGGGGGAGGAACGACGAGCAGTACTTC
TRBJ2-1,TRBV5-1,NA,NA,CASATANEQFF,TGCGCCAGCGCTACCGCCAATGAGCAGTTCTTC
TRBJ1-1,TRBV28,NA,TRBD1,CASSAPPGQGAFF,TGTGCCAGCAGCGCCCCTCCGGGACAGGGCGCTTTCTTT
TRBJ2-1,TRBV10-3,NA,TRBD1,CAISIGQGDYNEQFF,TGTGCCATCAGCATAGGACAGGGGGACTACAATGAGCAGTTCTTC
TRBJ2-1,TRBV7-6,once,NA,CASSPPDSNEQFF,TGTGCCAGCAGCCCCCCGGACAGCAATGAGCAGTTCTTC
TRBJ2-5,TRBV10-3,NA,TRBD2,CAISASGSLQETQYF,TGTGCCATCAGCGCTAGCGGTTCCCTTCAAGAGACCCAGTACTTC
TRBJ1-3,TRBV5-4,once,NA,CASSLEGFGNTIYF,TGTGCCAGCAGCTTGGAGGGGTTTGGAAACACCATATATTTT
TRBJ2-1,TRBV6-5,NA,NA,CASSYGTFLYNEQFF,TGTGCCAGCAGTTACGGGACATTCTTATACAATGAGCAGTTCTTC
TRBJ2-4,TRBV6-1,NA,NA,CASQRKNIQYF,TGTGCTTCGCAAAGGAAAAACATTCAGTACTTC
TRBJ1-4,TRBV5-1,few,NA,CASSFNGKLFF,TGCGCCAGCAGCTTTAACGGGAAACTGTTTTTT
TRBJ2-3,TRBV2,NA,TRBD2,CASSGGFLKDTQYF,TGTGCCAGCAGCGGGGGGTTCCTTAAAGATACGCAGTATTTT
TRBJ1-2,TRBV15,few,NA,CATSRDTGMYGYGYTF,TGTGCCACCAGCAGAGATACAGGGATGTACGGCTATGGCTACACCTTC
TRBJ2-7,TRBV7-2,once,TRBD2,CASSRGFSGGATPYEQYF,TGTGCCAGCAGCCGTGGGTTTAGCGGGGGGGCCACCCCCTACGAGCAGTACTTC
TRBJ2-4,TRBV19,NA,TRBD1,CASSIRTGDNIQYF,TGTGCCAGTAGTATAAGGACAGGGGACAACATTCAGTACTTC